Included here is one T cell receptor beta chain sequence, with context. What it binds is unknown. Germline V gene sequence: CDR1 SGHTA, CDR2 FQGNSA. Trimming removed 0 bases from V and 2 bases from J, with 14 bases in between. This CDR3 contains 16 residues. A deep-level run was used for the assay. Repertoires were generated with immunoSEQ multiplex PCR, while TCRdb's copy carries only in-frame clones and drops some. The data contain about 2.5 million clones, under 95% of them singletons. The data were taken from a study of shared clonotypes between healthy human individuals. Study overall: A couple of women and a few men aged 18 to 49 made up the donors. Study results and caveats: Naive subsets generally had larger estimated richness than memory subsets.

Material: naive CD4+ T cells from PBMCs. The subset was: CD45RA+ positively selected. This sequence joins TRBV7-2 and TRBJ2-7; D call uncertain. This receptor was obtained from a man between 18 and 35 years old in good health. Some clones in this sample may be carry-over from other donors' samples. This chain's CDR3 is CASSLALGRPTYEQYF. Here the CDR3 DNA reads TGTGCCAGCAGCTTAGCGTTAGGTAGGCCCACCTACGAGCAGTACTTC. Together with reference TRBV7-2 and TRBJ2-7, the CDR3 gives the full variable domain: GAGVSQSPSNKVTEKGKDVELRCDPISGHTALYWYRQSLGQGLEFLIYFQGNSAPDKSGLPSDRFSAERTGGSVSTLTIQRTQQEDSAVYLCASSLALGRPTYEQYFGPGTRLTVT.